The clone carrying this TCR beta chain has only one observation. These data originate in a study of blood T cell repertoires in COVID-19. Study at large: Nucleic acid was either cDNA or gDNA, and it came from T cells, B-cell-depleted T cells, or PBMCs.

Clinical histories supplied by participants themselves formed the basis of cohort assignment. The length of the CDR3 is 13 residues. V was trimmed by 5 bases and J by 6 bases, leaving 13 bases between them. As handled by the study authors: Counts of nucleated cells, estimated from reference gene primer amplification, were obtained. Measured with immunoSEQ multiplex PCR; TCRdb has only the in-frame clones, and not every one. V and J calls and clone size are given by that table; D and trimming were obtained from the DNA. The table has about 300,000 clones, about 89% seen once. V usage is TRBV12-3 or TRBV12-4 and J usage is TRBJ1-1; no clear D. Sequenced: PBMCs or T cells enriched from blood (not recorded which). This clonotype originated in a woman in her thirties or forties who had recovered from COVID-19. CDR3 sequence reads: CASSDPGVAEAFF. The CDR3 DNA sequence: TGTGCCAGCAGTGACCCCGGGGTCGCTGAAGCTTTCTTT.